The clone carrying this TCR beta chain was observed many times. The target antigen is unknown. This specimen comes from a study of spatial heterogeneity in lung cancer. Across the whole study: Raw reads showed each unique TCR and UMI combination turning up more than ten times on average. Study-wide results and caveats: In tumors, expanded intratumoral alpha and beta TCR counts tracked mutation counts.

Germline CDR1 and CDR2: DFQATT and SNEGSKA (reference sequence). The CDR3 is 14 amino acids. V lost 0 bases to trimming and J lost 4 bases, with 12 bases between them. Time point meaning: sample taken at primary tumor resection. Whole RNA was taken from tumor, nontumor lung or frozen PBMC; it was then sequenced unsorted. TCRdb fed the 5' RACE reads into MiXCR, producing one record per CDR3 protein. The top ten hold 15% to 17% of the sample, which has more than 9,500 distinct CDR3 sequences, roughly 15% seen once. This receptor was identified in a male donor with early-stage non-small cell lung cancer. The sample was lung tumor tissue, taken at surgery. The chain combines TRBV20-1 with TRBJ1-1; tentative D call: TRBD1 (5 bases). The CDR3 here is CSARDTGLGTEAFF. CDR3 sequence (DNA): TGCAGTGCTAGAGATACGGGGCTGGGCACTGAAGCTTTCTTT.